This T cell receptor (beta chain) was sequenced during a study of blood T cell repertoires in COVID-19. Study at large: Acute and convalescent COVID-19 samples came from the United States, Italy and Spain. PBMCs, B-cell-depleted T cells, or T cells were the source of the cDNA or gDNA that made up the material.

The CDR3 extends over 18 amino acids. After removal of 3 bases from V and 2 bases from J, the junction contained 9 bases not matched to a gene. Germline CDR1 and CDR2: KGHDR and SFDVKD. In the original workflow: Amplifying reference gene primers gave estimates of nucleated cell counts. Using immunoSEQ multiplex PCR, the repertoire was profiled, and TCRdb retains in-frame clones only, with some absent. That table furnishes V, J and clone size, whereas the DNA furnished D and trimming. The table shows some 40,000 clones, with about nine tenths occurring only once. The rearrangement joins TRBV24-1 to TRBJ2-1; 10 bases fit TRBD2. Sequenced input: peripheral blood. The sequence came from a man aged 70-80 years with acute or convalescent COVID-19. Written as DNA, the CDR3 is TGTGCCACCAGTGATCCCCGGACTAGCGGAGCTACCTACAATGAGCAGTTCTTC. It codes for CATSDPRTSGATYNEQFF.